This TCR beta chain derives from a study of OX40 agonist ivuxolimab in advanced cancers. As for the study in general: Among those treated, three patients had partial responses, one with hepatocellular carcinoma and two with cutaneous melanoma. General observations from the study: Dose levels from 0.1 to 3.0 mg/kg saw CD4+ and CD8+ blood T cells expand clonally by week 6. It was not determined which antigens were specifically recognized by the peripheral T cells that had undergone clonal expansion.

Using immunoSEQ multiplex PCR, the repertoire was profiled, and TCRdb retains in-frame clones only, with some absent. The table includes some 8,900 clones, 60% to 80% detected once. With respect to this clone: Its antigen is currently unknown.

Drawing of blood for sampling happened at baseline, at cycle 4 day 1, and at cycle 7 day 1. This clonotype was obtained from an adult with an advanced solid tumor such as melanoma, head and neck, liver or kidney cancer. Specimen: CD4+ or CD8+ T cells sorted from blood, collected in a trial of the OX40 agonist ivuxolimab.

The CDR3 sequence is CASSRNKGGTYNEQFF. CDR3 in DNA: TGTGCCAGCAGCCGTAACAAGGGGGGAACCTACAATGAGCAGTTCTTC. This chain uses TRBV7-9 with TRBJ2-1; the D call may be TRBD1 or TRBD2 (6 bases each). CDR1 and CDR2 (germline): SEHNR, FQNEAQ (reference sequence). Trimming removed 5 bases from V and 2 bases from J, with 16 bases in between. CDR3 length equals 16 residues.